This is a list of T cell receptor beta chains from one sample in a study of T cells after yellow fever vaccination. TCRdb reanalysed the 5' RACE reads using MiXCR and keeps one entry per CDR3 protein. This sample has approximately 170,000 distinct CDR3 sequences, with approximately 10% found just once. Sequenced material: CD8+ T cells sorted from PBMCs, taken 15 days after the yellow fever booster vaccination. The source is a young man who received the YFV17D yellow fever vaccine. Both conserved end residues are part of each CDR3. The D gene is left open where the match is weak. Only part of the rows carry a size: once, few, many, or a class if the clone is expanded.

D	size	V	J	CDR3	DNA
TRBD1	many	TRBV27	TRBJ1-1	CASTGQGNTEAFF	TGTGCCAGCACGGGACAGGGGAACACTGAAGCTTTCTTT
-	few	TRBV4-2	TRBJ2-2	CASSQDPGNTGELFF	TGTGCCAGCAGCCAAGATCCCGGGAACACCGGGGAGCTGTTTTTT
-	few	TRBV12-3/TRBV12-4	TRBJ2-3	CASSPSSWGDTDTQYF	TGTGCCAGCAGTCCTTCCTCATGGGGGGACACAGATACGCAGTATTTT
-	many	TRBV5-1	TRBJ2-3	CASSNLGRDTDTQYF	TGCGCCAGCAGCAACCTGGGGCGGGACACAGATACGCAGTATTTT
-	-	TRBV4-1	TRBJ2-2	CASSPRADTGELFF	TGCGCCAGCAGCCCCAGGGCGGACACCGGGGAGCTGTTTTTT
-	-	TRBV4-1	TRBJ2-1	CASSQEVPGGYNEQFF	TGCGCCAGCAGCCAAGAAGTACCTGGCGGGTACAATGAGCAGTTCTTC
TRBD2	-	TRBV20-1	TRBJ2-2	CSASISGGAFRGTGELFF	TGCAGTGCTAGTATTAGCGGGGGGGCCTTCCGGGGTACCGGGGAGCTGTTTTTT
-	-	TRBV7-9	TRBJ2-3	CASSPHWTSTDTQYF	TGTGCCAGCAGCCCCCATTGGACTAGCACAGATACGCAGTATTTT
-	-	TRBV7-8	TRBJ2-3	CASFDEGLWDTQYF	TGTGCCAGCTTCGACGAGGGCCTTTGGGACACGCAGTATTTT
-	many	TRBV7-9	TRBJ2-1	CASSLEPRDDEQFF	TGTGCCAGCAGCTTAGAGCCCAGGGACGATGAGCAGTTCTTC
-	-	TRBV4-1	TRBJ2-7	CASSQTGTYEQYF	TGCGCCAGCAGCCAAACAGGGACCTACGAGCAGTACTTC
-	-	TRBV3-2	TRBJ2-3	CASSQVRLQGEGTDTQYF	TGTGCCAGCAGCCAAGTGCGACTACAGGGAGAGGGGACAGATACGCAGTATTTT
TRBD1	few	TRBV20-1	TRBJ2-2	CSARRDRVSPGELFF	TGCAGTGCTAGAAGGGACAGGGTTTCCCCCGGGGAGCTGTTTTTT
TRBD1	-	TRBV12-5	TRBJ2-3	CASGSRQGITDTQYF	TGTGCTAGTGGTTCAAGACAGGGGATAACAGATACGCAGTATTTT
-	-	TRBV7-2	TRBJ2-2	CASSWTLLNTGELFF	TGTGCCAGCAGCTGGACTCTTTTGAACACCGGGGAGCTGTTTTTT
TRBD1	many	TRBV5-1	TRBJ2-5	CASSYTAGTEETQYF	TGCGCCAGCAGCTACACCGCCGGGACAGAAGAGACCCAGTACTTC
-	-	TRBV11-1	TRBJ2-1	CASSLPWTDGAYNEQFF	TGTGCCAGCAGCCTTCCTTGGACGGACGGTGCCTACAATGAGCAGTTCTTC
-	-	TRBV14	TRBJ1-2	CASSQDRGGTGYTF	TGTGCCAGCAGCCAAGATCGTGGTGGAACTGGCTACACCTTC
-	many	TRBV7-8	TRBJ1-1	CASSGVPGTEAFF	TGTGCCAGCAGCGGGGTACCGGGGACTGAAGCTTTCTTT
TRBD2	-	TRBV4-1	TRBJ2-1	CASSQETSVGNEQFF	TGCGCCAGCAGCCAAGAAACTAGCGTCGGCAATGAGCAGTTCTTC
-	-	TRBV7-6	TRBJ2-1	CASSSPLSSYNEQFF	TGTGCCAGCAGCTCCCCTCTCAGCTCCTACAATGAGCAGTTCTTC
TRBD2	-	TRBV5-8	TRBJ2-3	CASSFGTSGSDTQYF	TGTGCCAGCAGCTTTGGGACTAGCGGGTCAGATACGCAGTATTTT
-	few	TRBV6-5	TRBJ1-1	CASSYAENTEAFF	TGTGCCAGCAGTTACGCAGAGAACACTGAAGCTTTCTTT
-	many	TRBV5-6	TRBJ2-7	CASSQPDYEQYF	TGTGCCAGCAGCCAGCCCGACTACGAGCAGTACTTC
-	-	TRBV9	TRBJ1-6	CASSFRPGRGDSPLHF	TGTGCCAGCAGCTTTCGACCAGGGAGGGGAGATTCACCCCTCCACTTT
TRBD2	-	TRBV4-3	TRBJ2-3	CASSQDRAGLAGTPLDTDTQYF	TGCGCCAGCAGCCAAGATAGGGCCGGGCTAGCGGGGACCCCCCTCGACACAGATACGCAGTATTTT
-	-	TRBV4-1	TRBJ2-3	CASSQAGRSTDTQYF	TGCGCCAGCAGCCAAGCGGGGAGAAGCACAGATACGCAGTATTTT
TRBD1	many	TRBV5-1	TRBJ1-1	CASSLSPGQGKGDTEAFF	TGCGCCAGCAGCTTATCACCGGGACAGGGGAAGGGAGACACTGAAGCTTTCTTT
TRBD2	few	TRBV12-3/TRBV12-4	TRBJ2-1	CASSFSGGGNEQFF	TGTGCCAGCAGTTTCAGCGGGGGTGGAAATGAGCAGTTCTTC
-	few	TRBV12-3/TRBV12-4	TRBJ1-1	CASSLGWTENTEAFF	TGTGCCAGCAGTCTGGGATGGACAGAGAACACTGAAGCTTTCTTT
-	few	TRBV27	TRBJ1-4	CASSLGWGNEKLFF	TGTGCCAGCAGTCTAGGGTGGGGTAATGAAAAACTGTTTTTT
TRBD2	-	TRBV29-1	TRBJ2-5	CSVEDSGLAGETQYF	TGCAGCGTTGAAGACTCGGGACTAGCGGGGGAGACCCAGTACTTC
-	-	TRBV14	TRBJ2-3	CASSLPSYTDTQYF	TGTGCCAGCAGTTTACCTTCCTACACAGATACGCAGTATTTT
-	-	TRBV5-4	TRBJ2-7	CASSAFSDEQYF	TGTGCCAGCTCAGCATTTAGCGACGAGCAGTACTTC
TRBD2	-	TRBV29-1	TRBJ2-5	CSVELAGGGETQYF	TGCAGCGTTGAGCTAGCGGGGGGTGGAGAGACCCAGTACTTC
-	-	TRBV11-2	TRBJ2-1	CASSLKTGYYNEQFF	TGTGCCAGCAGCCTAAAGACAGGTTACTACAATGAGCAGTTCTTC
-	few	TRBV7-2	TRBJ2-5	CASIKYSPGGETQYF	TGTGCCAGCATCAAATACTCGCCCGGCGGGGAGACCCAGTACTTC
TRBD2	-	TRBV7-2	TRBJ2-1	CASSLVLAGFYNEQFF	TGTGCCAGCAGCTTAGTACTAGCGGGGTTCTACAATGAGCAGTTCTTC
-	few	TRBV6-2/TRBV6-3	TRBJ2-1	CASSYGRTGYNEQFF	TGTGCCAGCAGTTACGGCAGGACGGGGTACAATGAGCAGTTCTTC
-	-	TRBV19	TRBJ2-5	CASSITGRFQETQYF	TGTGCCAGTAGTATTACCGGCAGATTCCAAGAGACCCAGTACTTC
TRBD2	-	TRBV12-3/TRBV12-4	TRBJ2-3	CASTPTGGRTDTQYF	TGTGCCAGCACCCCTACGGGGGGACGCACAGATACGCAGTATTTT
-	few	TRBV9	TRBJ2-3	CASSVAGDTQYF	TGTGCCAGCAGCGTCGCGGGGGATACGCAGTATTTT
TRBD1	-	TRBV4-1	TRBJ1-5	CASSPRTGRLDQPQHF	TGCGCCAGCAGCCCGCGGACAGGGCGATTAGATCAGCCCCAGCATTTT
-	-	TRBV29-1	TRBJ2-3	CSVDLVGGDTQYF	TGCAGCGTTGACCTAGTTGGTGGGGATACGCAGTATTTT
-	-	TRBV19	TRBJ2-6	CASSIPGWFVDNVLTF	TGTGCCAGTAGTATCCCAGGGTGGTTCGTGGACAACGTCCTGACTTTC
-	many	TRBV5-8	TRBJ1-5	CASSLGTGLWNQPQHF	TGTGCCAGCAGCTTGGGTACTGGGCTGTGGAATCAGCCCCAGCATTTT
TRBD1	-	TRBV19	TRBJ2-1	CASSILPAGGLDEQFF	TGTGCCAGTAGTATACTCCCAGCAGGGGGCTTGGATGAGCAGTTCTTC
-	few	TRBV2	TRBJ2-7	CASSEASGYYEQYF	TGTGCCAGCAGTGAAGCGTCAGGGTACTACGAGCAGTACTTC